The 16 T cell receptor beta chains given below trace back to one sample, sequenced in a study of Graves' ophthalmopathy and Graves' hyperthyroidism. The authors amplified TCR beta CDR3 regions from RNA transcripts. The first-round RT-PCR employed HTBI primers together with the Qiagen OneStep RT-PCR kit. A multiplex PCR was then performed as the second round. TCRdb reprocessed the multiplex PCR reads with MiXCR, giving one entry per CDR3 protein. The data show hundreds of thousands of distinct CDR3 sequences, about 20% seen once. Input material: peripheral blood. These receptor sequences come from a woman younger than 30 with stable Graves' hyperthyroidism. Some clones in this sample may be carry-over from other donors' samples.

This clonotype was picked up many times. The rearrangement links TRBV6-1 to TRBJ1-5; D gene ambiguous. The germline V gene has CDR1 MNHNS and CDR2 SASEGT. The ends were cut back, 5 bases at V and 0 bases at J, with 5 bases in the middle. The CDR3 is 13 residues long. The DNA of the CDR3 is TGTGCCAGCAGTCAAGGTAGCAATCAGCCCCAGCATTTT. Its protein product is CASSQGSNQPQHF.

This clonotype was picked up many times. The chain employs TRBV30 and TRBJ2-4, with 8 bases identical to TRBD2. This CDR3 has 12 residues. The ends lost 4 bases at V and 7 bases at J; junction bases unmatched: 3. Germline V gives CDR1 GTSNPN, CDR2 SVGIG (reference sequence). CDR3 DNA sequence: TGTGCCTGGACCGCTAGCGGGAACATTCAGTACTTC. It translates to CAWTASGNIQYF.

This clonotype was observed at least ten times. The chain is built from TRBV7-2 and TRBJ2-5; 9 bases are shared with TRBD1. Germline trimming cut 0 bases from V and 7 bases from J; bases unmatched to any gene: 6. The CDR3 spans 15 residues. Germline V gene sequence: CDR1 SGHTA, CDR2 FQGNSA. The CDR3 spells CASSLARDRVATQYF. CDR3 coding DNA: TGTGCCAGCAGCTTAGCGCGGGACAGGGTGGCGACCCAGTACTTC.

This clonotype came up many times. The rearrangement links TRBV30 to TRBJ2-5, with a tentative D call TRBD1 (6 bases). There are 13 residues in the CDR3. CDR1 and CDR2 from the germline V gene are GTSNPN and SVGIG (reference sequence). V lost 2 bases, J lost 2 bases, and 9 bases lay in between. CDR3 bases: TGTGCCTGGAGTTTAGGGGGACAAGAGACCCAGTACTTC. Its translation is CAWSLGGQETQYF.

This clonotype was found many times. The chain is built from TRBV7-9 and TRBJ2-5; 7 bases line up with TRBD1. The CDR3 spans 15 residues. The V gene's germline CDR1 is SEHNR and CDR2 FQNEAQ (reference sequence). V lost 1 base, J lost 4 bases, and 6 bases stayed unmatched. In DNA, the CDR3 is TGTGCCAGCAGCTTAGGACAGGGAAATGTAGAGACCCAGTACTTC. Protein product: CASSLGQGNVETQYF.

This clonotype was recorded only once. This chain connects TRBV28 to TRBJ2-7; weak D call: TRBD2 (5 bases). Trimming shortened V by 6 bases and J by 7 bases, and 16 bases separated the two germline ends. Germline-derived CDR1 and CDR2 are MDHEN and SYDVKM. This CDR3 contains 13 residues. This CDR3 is CASRLALAWEQYF. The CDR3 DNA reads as TGTGCCAGCAGACTTGCCCTAGCATGGGAGCAGTACTTC.

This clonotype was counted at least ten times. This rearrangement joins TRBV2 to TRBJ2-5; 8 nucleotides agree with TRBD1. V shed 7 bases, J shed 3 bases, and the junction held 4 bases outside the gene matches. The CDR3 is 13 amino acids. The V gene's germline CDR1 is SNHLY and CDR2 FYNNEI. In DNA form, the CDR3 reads TGTGCCAGCAACAACAGGGGGGAAGAGACCCAGTACTTC. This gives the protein CASNNRGEETQYF.

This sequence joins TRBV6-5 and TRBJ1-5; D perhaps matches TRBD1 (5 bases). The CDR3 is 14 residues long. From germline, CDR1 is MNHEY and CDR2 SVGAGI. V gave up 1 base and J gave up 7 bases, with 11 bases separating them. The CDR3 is CASSYLPGSQPQHF. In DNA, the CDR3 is TGTGCCAGCAGTTACTTGCCAGGGTCACAGCCCCAGCATTTT.

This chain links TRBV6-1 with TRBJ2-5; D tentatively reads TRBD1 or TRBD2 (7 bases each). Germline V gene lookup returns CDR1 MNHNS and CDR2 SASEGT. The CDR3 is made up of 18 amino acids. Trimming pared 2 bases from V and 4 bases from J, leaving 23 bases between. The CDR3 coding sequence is TGTGCCAGCAGTGAATTCCCCAGGGGGGGGAGGGCAGGAGAGACCCAGTACTTC. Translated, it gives CASSEFPRGGRAGETQYF.

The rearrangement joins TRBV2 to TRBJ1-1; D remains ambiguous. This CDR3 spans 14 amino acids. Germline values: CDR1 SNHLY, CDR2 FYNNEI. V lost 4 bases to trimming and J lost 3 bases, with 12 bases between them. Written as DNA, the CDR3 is TGTGCCAGCAGTGGGGCAGTTTCCTACACTGAAGCTTTCTTT. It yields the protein CASSGAVSYTEAFF. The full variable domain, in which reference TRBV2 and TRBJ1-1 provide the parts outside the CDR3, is EPEVTQTPSHQVTQMGQEVILRCVPISNHLYFYWYRQILGQKVEFLVSFYNNEISEKSEIFDDQFSVERPDGSNFTLKIRSTKLEDSAMYFCASSGAVSYTEAFFGQGTRLTVV.

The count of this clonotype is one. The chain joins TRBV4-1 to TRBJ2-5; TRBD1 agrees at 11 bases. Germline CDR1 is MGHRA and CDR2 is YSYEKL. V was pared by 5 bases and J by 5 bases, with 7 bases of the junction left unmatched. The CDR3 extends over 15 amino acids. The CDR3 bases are TGCGCCAGCAGCGGCCGGGACAGGGGGTATGAGACCCAGTACTTC. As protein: CASSGRDRGYETQYF.

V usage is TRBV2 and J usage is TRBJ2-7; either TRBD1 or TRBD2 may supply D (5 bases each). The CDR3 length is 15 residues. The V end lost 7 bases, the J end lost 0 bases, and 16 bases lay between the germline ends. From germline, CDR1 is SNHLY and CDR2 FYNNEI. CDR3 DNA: TGTGCCAGCAAATTTGGGACGGCCAGCTCCTACGAGCAGTACTTC. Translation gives CASKFGTASSYEQYF.

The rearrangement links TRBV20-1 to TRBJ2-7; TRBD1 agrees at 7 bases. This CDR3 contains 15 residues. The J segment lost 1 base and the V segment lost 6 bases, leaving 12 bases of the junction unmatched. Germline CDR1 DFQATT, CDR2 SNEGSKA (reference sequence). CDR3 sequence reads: CSAAPPGQISYEQYF. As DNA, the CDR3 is TGCAGTGCAGCTCCCCCGGGACAGATATCCTACGAGCAGTACTTC.

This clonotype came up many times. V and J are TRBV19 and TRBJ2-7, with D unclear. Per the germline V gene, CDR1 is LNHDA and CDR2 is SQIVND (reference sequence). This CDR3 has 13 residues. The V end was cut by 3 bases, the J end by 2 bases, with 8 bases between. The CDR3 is CASSMQDPYEQYF. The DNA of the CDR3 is TGTGCCAGTAGTATGCAAGACCCCTACGAGCAGTACTTC.

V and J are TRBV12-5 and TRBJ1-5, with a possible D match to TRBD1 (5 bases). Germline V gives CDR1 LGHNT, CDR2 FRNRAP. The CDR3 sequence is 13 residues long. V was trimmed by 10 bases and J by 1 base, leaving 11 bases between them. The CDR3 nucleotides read TGTGCTACCGCGGGGACGAGCAATCAGCCCCAGCATTTT. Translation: CATAGTSNQPQHF.

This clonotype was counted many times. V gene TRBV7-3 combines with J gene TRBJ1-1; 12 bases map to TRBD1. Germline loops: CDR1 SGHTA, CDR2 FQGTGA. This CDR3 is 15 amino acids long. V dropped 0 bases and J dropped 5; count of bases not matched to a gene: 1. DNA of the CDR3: TGTGCCAGCAGCTTAACGGGACAGGGGGCGACTGAAGCTTTCTTT. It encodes CASSLTGQGATEAFF. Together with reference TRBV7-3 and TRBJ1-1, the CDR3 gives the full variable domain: GAGVSQTPSNKVTEKGKYVELRCDPISGHTALYWYRQSLGQGPEFLIYFQGTGAADDSGLPNDRFFAVRPEGSVSTLKIQRTERGDSAVYLCASSLTGQGATEAFFGQGTRLTVV.